This TCR beta chain was identified during a study of blood T cells in healthy people across ages. Study findings and constraints: More naive CD4+ cells and higher diversity were found in long-lived than in aged donors.

PCR was performed a second time for about 6 to 12 cycles using a sample-barcoded 5' primer and a J-beta primer mix. Each CDR3 protein is one row after TCRdb ran MiXCR on the 5' RACE reads. The table includes hundreds of thousands of distinct CDR3 sequences, 43% detected once. A remark on this clonotype: What it binds is not known.

V was clipped by 1 base and J by 5 bases, with 11 bases between them. CDR3 size: 14 residues. The chain employs TRBV12-3 or TRBV12-4 and TRBJ1-1; D unclear. The specimen sequenced was blood. This clonotype was obtained from a woman between 55 and 75 years old in good health. The chain's CDR3 is CASSLEGSRTEAFF. CDR3 nucleotides: TGTGCCAGCAGTTTAGAGGGATCTCGGACTGAAGCTTTCTTT.